By share, the clone carrying this T cell receptor beta chain ranks as medium-sized (0.01 to 0.1%). What it recognizes is unknown. A library made for alpha chains picked up this beta chain off target, so its size means little. Single TCR cDNA molecules each had their own unique molecular identifier. TCRdb fed the 5' RACE reads into MiXCR, producing one record per CDR3 protein. The sample lists around 8,600 distinct CDR3 sequences; around 6.7% were seen once. The sample originates from a study of spatial heterogeneity in lung cancer. Study in general: A strong correlation was found between TCR transcript counts in tumor regions and a T cell module score derived from matched bulk RNA-seq. Study-level results: Regional and ubiquitous nonsynonymous mutations were tracked by counts of regional and ubiquitous expanded TCRs, respectively. Tracking of tumor mutation counts was seen in expanded intratumoral alpha and beta TCR counts.

Stated time point: sample taken at primary tumor resection. Germline CDR1 is SGHRS and CDR2 is YFSETQ. The length of the CDR3 is 15 residues. Trimming pared 0 bases from V and 3 bases from J, leaving 12 bases between. The chain combines TRBV5-1 with TRBJ2-5, with a possible D match to TRBD1 (6 bases). The sample here was lung tumor tissue, taken at surgery. The clonotype originates from a female donor with early-stage non-small cell lung cancer. CDR3: CASSLALTGKETQYF. The CDR3, as DNA: TGCGCCAGCAGCTTGGCCCTTACAGGGAAAGAGACCCAGTACTTC.